Reported below is one TCR beta chain. Its antigen remains unknown. MiXCR, run by TCRdb on the 5' RACE reads, gives a single entry per CDR3 protein. This table holds fewer than 500,000 distinct CDR3 sequences, more than 20% found once. The sample originates from a study of identical twins. Findings and caveats of the study: Beta out-of-frame twin sharing showed a weaker excess. Cord blood beta clonotypes present at high abundance carried fewer insertions; no such pattern appeared in memory repertoires.

Trimming took 5 bases from V and 4 from J; bases not matched to a gene: 13. Germline CDR1 and CDR2: SGHVS and FQNEAQ. This CDR3 is 17 amino acids long. These sequences were also reported in another study, on T cells expressing NK-cell markers. As reported in that work: A few of the donors also had these clonotypes leading their CD3+CD56-NKG2C+ fraction.

V usage is TRBV7-8 and J usage is TRBJ2-1; 8 bases align to TRBD2. Input material: CD4+ T cells sorted from blood. The origin of this receptor is a woman aged 18 to 35 in good health. CDR3 protein: CASSPAQAGETYNEQFF. CDR3 DNA sequence: TGTGCCAGCAGCCCCGCCCAAGCGGGAGAGACTTACAATGAGCAGTTCTTC.